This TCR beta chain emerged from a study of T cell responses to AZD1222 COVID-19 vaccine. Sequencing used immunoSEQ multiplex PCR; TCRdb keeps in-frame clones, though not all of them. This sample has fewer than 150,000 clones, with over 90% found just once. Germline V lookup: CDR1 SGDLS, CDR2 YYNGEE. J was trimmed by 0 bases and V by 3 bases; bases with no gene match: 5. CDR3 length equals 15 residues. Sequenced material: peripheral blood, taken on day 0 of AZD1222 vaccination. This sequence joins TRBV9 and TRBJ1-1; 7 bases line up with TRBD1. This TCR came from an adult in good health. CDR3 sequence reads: CASSAEGALNTEAFF. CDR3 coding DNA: TGTGCCAGCAGCGCAGAGGGGGCCCTGAACACTGAAGCTTTCTTT.